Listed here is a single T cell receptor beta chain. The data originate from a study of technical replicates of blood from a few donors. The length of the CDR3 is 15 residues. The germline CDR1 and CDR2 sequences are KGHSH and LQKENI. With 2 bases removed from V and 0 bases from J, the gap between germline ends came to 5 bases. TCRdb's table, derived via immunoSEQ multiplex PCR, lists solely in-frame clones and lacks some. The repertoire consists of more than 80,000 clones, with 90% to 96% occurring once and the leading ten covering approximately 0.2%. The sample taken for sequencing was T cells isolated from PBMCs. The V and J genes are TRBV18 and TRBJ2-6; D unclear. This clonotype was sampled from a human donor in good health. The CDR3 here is CASSPTGSGANVLTF. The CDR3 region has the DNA TGTGCCAGCTCACCAACGGGCTCTGGGGCCAACGTCCTGACTTTC.